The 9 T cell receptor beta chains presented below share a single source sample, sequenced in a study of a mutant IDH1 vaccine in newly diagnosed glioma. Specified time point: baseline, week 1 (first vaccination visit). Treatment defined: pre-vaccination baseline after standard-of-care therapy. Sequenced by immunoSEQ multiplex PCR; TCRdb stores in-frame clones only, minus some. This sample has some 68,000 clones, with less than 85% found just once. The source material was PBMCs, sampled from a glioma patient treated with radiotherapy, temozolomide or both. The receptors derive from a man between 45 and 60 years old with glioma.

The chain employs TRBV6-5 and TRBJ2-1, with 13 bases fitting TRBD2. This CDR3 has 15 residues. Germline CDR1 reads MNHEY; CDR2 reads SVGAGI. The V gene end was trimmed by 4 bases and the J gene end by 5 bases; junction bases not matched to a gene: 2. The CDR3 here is CASSWGTSGDNEQFF. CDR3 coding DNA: TGTGCCAGCAGTTGGGGGACTAGCGGGGACAATGAGCAGTTCTTC.

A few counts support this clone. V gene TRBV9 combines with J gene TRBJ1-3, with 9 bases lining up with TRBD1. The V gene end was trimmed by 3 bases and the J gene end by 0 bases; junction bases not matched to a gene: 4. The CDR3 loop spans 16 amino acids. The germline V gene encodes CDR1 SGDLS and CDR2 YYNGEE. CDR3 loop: CASSERGQGSGNTIYF. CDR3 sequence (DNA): TGTGCCAGCAGCGAGAGGGGACAGGGCTCTGGAAACACCATATATTTT.

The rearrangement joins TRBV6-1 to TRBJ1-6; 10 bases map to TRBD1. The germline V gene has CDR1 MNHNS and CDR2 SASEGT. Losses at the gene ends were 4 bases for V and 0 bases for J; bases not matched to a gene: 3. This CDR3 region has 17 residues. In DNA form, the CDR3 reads TGTGCCAGCAGTGGACAGGGGGCGAGCTCCTATAATTCACCCCTCCACTTT. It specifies CASSGQGASSYNSPLHF.

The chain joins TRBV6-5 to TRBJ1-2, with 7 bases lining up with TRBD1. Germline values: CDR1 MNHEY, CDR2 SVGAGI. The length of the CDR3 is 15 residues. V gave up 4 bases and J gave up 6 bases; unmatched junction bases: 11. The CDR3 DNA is TGTGCCAGCAGTTCCCACCAAAGGGGGCGCGATGGCTACACCTTC. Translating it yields CASSSHQRGRDGYTF.

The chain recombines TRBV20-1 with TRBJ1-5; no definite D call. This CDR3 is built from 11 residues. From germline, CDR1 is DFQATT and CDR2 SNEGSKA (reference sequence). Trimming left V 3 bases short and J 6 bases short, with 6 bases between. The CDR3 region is CSASDGQPQHF. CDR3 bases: TGCAGTGCTAGTGACGGTCAGCCCCAGCATTTT.

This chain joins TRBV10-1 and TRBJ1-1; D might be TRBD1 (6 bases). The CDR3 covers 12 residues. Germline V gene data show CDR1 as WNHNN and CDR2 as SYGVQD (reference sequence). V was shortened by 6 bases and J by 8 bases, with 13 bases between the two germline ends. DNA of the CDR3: TGCGCCAGCAGGAACACTCAGGGGGAAGCTTTCTTT. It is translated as CASRNTQGEAFF.

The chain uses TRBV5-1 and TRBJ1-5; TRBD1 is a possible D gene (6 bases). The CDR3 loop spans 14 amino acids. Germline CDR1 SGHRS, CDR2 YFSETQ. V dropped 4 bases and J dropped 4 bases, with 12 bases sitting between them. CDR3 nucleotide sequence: TGCGCCAGCAGCCCCGGGACAAATAATCAGCCCCAGCATTTT. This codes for CASSPGTNNQPQHF.

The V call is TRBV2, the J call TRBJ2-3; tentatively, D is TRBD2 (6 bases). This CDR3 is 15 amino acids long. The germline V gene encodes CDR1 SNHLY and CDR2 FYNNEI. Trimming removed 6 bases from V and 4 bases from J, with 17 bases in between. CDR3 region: CASRASGRLADTQYF. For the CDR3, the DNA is TGTGCCAGCAGAGCTTCAGGGAGACTAGCAGATACGCAGTATTTT.

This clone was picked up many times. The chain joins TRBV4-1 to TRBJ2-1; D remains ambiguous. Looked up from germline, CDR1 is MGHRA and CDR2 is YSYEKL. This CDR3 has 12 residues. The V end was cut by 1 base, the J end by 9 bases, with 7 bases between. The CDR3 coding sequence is TGCGCCAGCAGCCAAGTTCACCGTGAGCAGTTCTTC. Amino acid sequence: CASSQVHREQFF.